These 28 T cell receptor beta chains were all obtained from the same sample, sequenced in a study of identical twins' blood T cells. MiXCR was run by TCRdb on the 5' RACE reads, yielding one entry per CDR3 protein. The sample contains a few hundred thousand distinct CDR3 sequences, about 28% of which appear only once. Sequenced input: PBMCs. The receptors shown here come from a woman aged 18 to 55 in good health.

The chain couples TRBV3-1 to TRBJ1-4, with D possibly TRBD1 on 6 matching bases. V gave up 7 bases and J gave up 4 bases, with 22 bases separating them. Germline values: CDR1 LGHDT, CDR2 YNNKEL (reference sequence). The CDR3 is made up of 17 amino acids. The CDR3 coding sequence is TGTGCCAGCAACCCCGGGGGGCCAACCCAGGGTAATGAAAAACTGTTTTTT. Its protein is CASNPGGPTQGNEKLFF.

This clonotype was seen a few times. The chain recombines TRBV28 with TRBJ2-1; TRBD2 agrees at 12 bases. The germline gives CDR1 MDHEN, CDR2 SYDVKM. The CDR3 extends over 15 amino acids. Losses at the gene ends were 4 bases for V and 8 bases for J; bases not matched to a gene: 6. The CDR3 reads CASSSPGLAGHEQFF. CDR3 nucleotides: TGTGCCAGCAGTTCCCCGGGACTAGCGGGCCATGAGCAGTTCTTC.

As to this clonotype: A junction boundary mismatches the germline segment, possibly from a read error. The chain employs TRBV9 and TRBJ2-1, with D uncertain. This CDR3 contains 13 residues. Looked up from germline, CDR1 is SGDLS and CDR2 is YYNGEE. In DNA, the CDR3 is TGTGTCAGCAGCGTAGTGAGTGGTGGTGAGCAGTTCTTC. Translating it yields CVSSVVSGGEQFF.

This clonotype was recorded many times. V gene TRBV5-1 combines with J gene TRBJ2-3; maybe TRBD1 (6 bases). The CDR3 spans 15 residues. Trimming shortened V by 3 bases and J by 3 bases, and 14 bases separated the two germline ends. Germline V gives CDR1 SGHRS, CDR2 YFSETQ. This CDR3 reads CASSSVQGSTDTQYF. In DNA, the CDR3 is TGCGCCAGCAGCTCGGTACAGGGTTCAACAGATACGCAGTATTTT. The whole variable domain, remainder taken from reference TRBV5-1 and TRBJ2-3, is KAGVTQTPRYLIKTRGQQVTLSCSPISGHRSVSWYQQTPGQGLQFLFEYFSETQRNKGNFPGRFSGRQFSNSRSEMNVSTLELGDSALYLCASSSVQGSTDTQYFGPGTRLTVL.

This clonotype was detected only once. The gene calls are TRBV5-6 and TRBJ1-2; 8 bases match TRBD1. Germline CDR1 SGHDT, CDR2 YYEEEE. CDR3 length: 17 amino acids. V was clipped by 4 bases and J by 0 bases; unmatched bases: 11. The CDR3 bases are TGTGCCAGCAGCCTCCCGGGACAGGAGGATCCTAACTATGGCTACACCTTC. It codes for CASSLPGQEDPNYGYTF.

This clonotype was counted a few times. This chain links TRBV3-1 with TRBJ1-4, with D perhaps matching TRBD1 (5 bases). The V and J ends lost 0 bases and 4 bases respectively, with 12 bases between them. CDR3 length equals 16 residues. Germline CDR1 and CDR2: LGHDT and YNNKEL (reference sequence). The CDR3 sequence: CASSQEGGRDNEKLFF. The CDR3 DNA is TGTGCCAGCAGCCAAGAGGGGGGAAGGGATAATGAAAAACTGTTTTTT.

This clonotype has only a few counts. V is TRBV9 and J is TRBJ2-1, with D uncertain. Germline V gives CDR1 SGDLS, CDR2 YYNGEE. V was cut by 7 bases and J by 8 bases, with 10 bases left in between. This CDR3 is built from 11 residues. CDR3 amino acids: CASSSVYEQFF. The CDR3, as DNA: TGTGCCAGCTCTTCCGTCTATGAGCAGTTCTTC.

The J gene is TRBJ2-2, the V gene TRBV20-1; TRBD2 matches at 13 bases. V gave up 0 bases and J gave up 6 bases; unmatched junction bases: 7. The CDR3 spans 17 residues. Germline CDR1 DFQATT, CDR2 SNEGSKA (reference sequence). CDR3 bases: TGCAGTGCTAGAGACATTGGAACTAGCGGGGGGGCCGGGGAGCTGTTTTTT. This gives the protein CSARDIGTSGGAGELFF.

The chain is built from TRBV7-3 and TRBJ2-2; the match to TRBD2 covers 8 bases. Germline V gene data show CDR1 as SGHTA and CDR2 as FQGTGA. Trimming removed 2 bases from V and 5 bases from J; junction bases left unmatched: 4. The CDR3 contains 15 residues. CDR3 sequence (DNA): TGTGCCAGCAGCTTAGTTAGCGGGGCGACCGGGGAGCTGTTTTTT. This encodes CASSLVSGATGELFF.

This chain connects TRBV7-9 to TRBJ1-1; D not certain. CDR1 is SEHNR and CDR2 is FQNEAQ in the germline V gene (reference sequence). The CDR3 runs to 13 residues. With 1 base removed from V and 7 bases from J, the gap between germline ends came to 10 bases. The CDR3 nucleotides are TGTGCCAGCAGCTTAGATCTCCTGGGTGAAGCTTTCTTT. Residues: CASSLDLLGEAFF.

The chain joins TRBV5-1 to TRBJ2-7; 7 nucleotides match TRBD1. The V and J ends lost 4 bases and 3 bases, in that order; junction bases with no gene match: 10. This CDR3 spans 15 amino acids. Per germline, CDR1 SGHRS and CDR2 YFSETQ. The CDR3 DNA reads as TGCGCCAGCAGCACGTCGACAGGGCCGTACTACGAGCAGTACTTC. It translates to CASSTSTGPYYEQYF.

The rearrangement links TRBV4-3 to TRBJ2-3; 7 bases map to TRBD2. The CDR3 totals 16 residues. With V trimmed by 0 bases and J by 4 bases, 7 bases remained unmatched. Germline V gene sequence: CDR1 LGHNA, CDR2 YSLEER. CDR3 nucleotide sequence: TGCGCCAGCAGCCAAGATATCCGGGAGGCTCCAGATACGCAGTATTTT. It codes for CASSQDIREAPDTQYF.

This clonotype was seen just once. In DNA form, the CDR3 reads TGTGCCAGCAGGACGGTGGACAGTACGCAGTATTTT. This codes for CASRTVDSTQYF. The genes are TRBV6-2 or TRBV6-3 and TRBJ2-3, with a possible D match to TRBD1 (6 bases). Deletions cut 6 bases from V and 8 bases from J, with 12 bases between. The CDR3 contains 12 residues. Germline V gene sequence: CDR1 MNHEY, CDR2 SVGEGT.

The rearrangement uses TRBV3-1 and TRBJ1-2; D is undetermined. The CDR3 runs 14 residues. Germline CDR1 is LGHDT and CDR2 is YNNKEL (reference sequence). V lost 4 bases to trimming and J lost 0 bases, with 9 bases between them. The CDR3 here is CASSPRTANYGYTF. Written as DNA, the CDR3 is TGTGCCAGCAGCCCCCGGACGGCTAACTATGGCTACACCTTC.

The chain couples TRBV9 to TRBJ2-1; 8 bases match TRBD2. Trimming cost V 4 bases and J 4 bases; bases outside gene matches: 7. CDR1 SGDLS and CDR2 YYNGEE come from the germline V gene. The CDR3 totals 15 residues. In DNA, the CDR3 is TGTGCCAGCAGCCCCGAGACTAGCGAATACAATGAGCAGTTCTTC. Encoded protein: CASSPETSEYNEQFF.

A few counts support this clonotype. The J gene is TRBJ1-2, the V gene TRBV30; no definite D call. V lost 3 bases and J 3 bases, leaving 17 bases between the germline ends. Per germline, CDR1 GTSNPN and CDR2 SVGIG (reference sequence). The CDR3 contains 15 residues. CDR3 sequence: CAWRPKTLRDYGYTF. For the CDR3, the DNA is TGTGCCTGGAGACCCAAGACACTCCGAGACTATGGCTACACCTTC.

This rearrangement joins TRBV30 to TRBJ1-1; D gene uncertain. V lost 3 bases, J lost 1 base, and 12 bases lay in between. Germline values: CDR1 GTSNPN, CDR2 SVGIG (reference sequence). CDR3 length: 14 residues. The DNA for the CDR3 is TGTGCCTGGAGAGAGGGTTGGGGGAACACTGAAGCTTTCTTT. Amino acid sequence: CAWREGWGNTEAFF.

This clonotype was seen more than once but under ten times. The chain carries TRBV3-1 and TRBJ1-2; weak D call: TRBD1 (5 bases). The CDR3 runs 14 residues. V was trimmed by 6 bases and J by 3 bases, leaving 14 bases between them. In germline, CDR1 is LGHDT, CDR2 YNNKEL (reference sequence). The CDR3 region has the DNA TGTGCCAGCAGTCCCACGGGACGGTACTATGGCTACACCTTC. This gives the protein CASSPTGRYYGYTF.

In its sample, this clonotype was seen many times. This chain links TRBV18 with TRBJ1-1; tentative D call: TRBD1 (6 bases). From germline, CDR1 is KGHSH and CDR2 LQKENI. The CDR3 loop spans 13 amino acids. Trimming removed 3 bases from V and 3 bases from J, with 8 bases in between. This chain's CDR3 is CASSPTGYTEAFF. As DNA, the CDR3 is TGTGCCAGCTCACCCACAGGGTACACTGAAGCTTTCTTT.

This clonotype was found a few times. The chain links TRBV7-7 to TRBJ1-2, with 11 bases fitting TRBD1. There are 17 residues in the CDR3. Germline V CDR1 and CDR2: SSHAT, FNYEAQ (reference sequence). The CDR3 DNA reads as TGTGCTAGCTTCTTGATGCCGGGACAGGGGGTAATAGGTGGCTACACCTTC. Translating gives CASFLMPGQGVIGGYTF.

Details on this clonotype: The junction departs from germline at one end; a sequencing error may be responsible. The chain has TRBV7-7 and TRBJ2-1; TRBD1 matches at 11 bases. The length of the CDR3 is 13 residues. CDR1 is SSHAT and CDR2 is FNYEAQ in the germline V gene (reference sequence). The CDR3 DNA reads as TGTGCTAGCAGCCGGGACAGGGGGAATGAGCAGTTCTTC. It specifies CASSRDRGNEQFF.

The V and J genes are TRBV20-1 and TRBJ2-1, with a tentative D call TRBD2 (6 bases). The V end lost 6 bases, the J end lost 8 bases, and 11 bases lay between the germline ends. Germline-derived CDR1 and CDR2 are DFQATT and SNEGSKA (reference sequence). This CDR3 is built from 11 residues. Here the CDR3 reads CSARDFDEQFF. The CDR3 DNA is TGCAGTGCGCGGGACTTCGATGAGCAGTTCTTC.

The chain couples TRBV20-1 to TRBJ2-2; 7 bases are shared with TRBD1. Losses at the gene ends were 3 bases for V and 8 bases for J; bases not matched to a gene: 12. CDR3 length: 15 residues. The germline CDR1 and CDR2 sequences are DFQATT and SNEGSKA (reference sequence). The CDR3 protein is CSASRGYKRSGELFF. The CDR3 DNA is TGCAGTGCTAGCAGGGGGTATAAGCGTTCGGGGGAGCTGTTTTTT.

This clonotype has just a few counts. The gene calls are TRBV12-3 or TRBV12-4 and TRBJ2-3; maybe TRBD2 (7 bases). V shed 7 bases and J shed 2 bases, with 16 bases lying between them. CDR3 length: 15 residues. CDR3: CASTAGGAPTDTQYF. Here the CDR3 DNA reads TGTGCCAGCACGGCTGGGGGGGCGCCCACAGATACGCAGTATTTT.

This clonotype was seen repeatedly, ten times or more. The V and J genes are TRBV10-3 and TRBJ1-2; D may be TRBD1 (5 bases). The CDR3 totals 15 residues. V lost 0 bases and J lost 5, with 13 bases in between. Germline CDR1 is ENHRY and CDR2 is SYGVKD. The CDR3 DNA is TGTGCCATCAGTGAGTCTGGACACCGCGCTTATGGCTACACCTTC. Encoded protein: CAISESGHRAYGYTF.

The chain has TRBV7-9 and TRBJ1-1; 9 bases fit TRBD1. Germline values: CDR1 SEHNR, CDR2 FQNEAQ (reference sequence). Trimming took 3 bases from V and 13 from J; bases not matched to a gene: 6. The CDR3 loop spans 12 amino acids. CDR3 sequence (DNA): TGTGCCAGCAGCTTTGACAGGGGGAATGGTTTCTTT. Translating it yields CASSFDRGNGFF.

There are a few counts of this clonotype. The chain has TRBV7-2 and TRBJ1-1; TRBD1 matches 7 bases. After removal of 7 bases from V and 0 bases from J, the junction contained 11 bases not matched to a gene. Germline assignment: CDR1 SGHTA and CDR2 FQGNSA. This CDR3 has 16 residues. The chain's CDR3 is CASNKGQLPMNTEAFF. The CDR3 DNA sequence: TGTGCCAGCAACAAGGGACAGCTACCTATGAACACTGAAGCTTTCTTT.

This clonotype was detected only a few times. The rearrangement links TRBV19 to TRBJ2-3; D is uncertain. The V gene lost 8 bases and the J gene lost 0 bases, with 12 bases spanning the gap. From germline, CDR1 is LNHDA and CDR2 SQIVND (reference sequence). This CDR3 region has 14 residues. The chain's CDR3 is CASQLPGSTDTQYF. The CDR3 region has the DNA TGTGCCAGTCAGCTGCCAGGAAGCACAGATACGCAGTATTTT.